These T cell receptor beta chains were read from a single sample in a study of T cells in localized non-small cell lung cancer. Clones were sequenced by immunoSEQ multiplex PCR, and TCRdb holds only the in-frame ones, with some missing. The sample includes some 130,000 clones, around 92% of them seen just once. The sample in question was peripheral blood, obtained before any cancer treatment. These receptors were taken from a female donor older than 55 with stage I lung adenocarcinoma. Both conserved end residues are part of each CDR3. Each record gives: D gene, J gene, clone size, V gene, CDR3 protein, CDR3 DNA. The D gene is left open where the match is weak. Size is stated for part of the rows, as once, few or many counts, or as a class when the clone is expanded.

d_gene: -; j_gene: TRBJ2-4; abundance: -; v_gene: TRBV29-1; CDR3aa: CSVMGRAKNIQYF; CDR3nt: TGCAGCGTCATGGGTCGAGCCAAAAACATTCAGTACTTC
d_gene: -; j_gene: TRBJ2-7; abundance: -; v_gene: TRBV6-6; CDR3aa: CASRVAGSSYEQYF; CDR3nt: TGTGCCAGCAGAGTCGCGGGAAGTTCCTACGAGCAGTACTTC
d_gene: TRBD2; j_gene: TRBJ2-6; abundance: -; v_gene: TRBV2; CDR3aa: CASNEGRAGANVLTF; CDR3nt: TGTGCCAGCAACGAAGGGAGGGCTGGGGCCAACGTCCTGACTTTC
d_gene: -; j_gene: TRBJ2-3; abundance: -; v_gene: TRBV20-1; CDR3aa: CSAFTDTQYF; CDR3nt: TGCAGTGCTTTTACAGATACGCAGTATTTT
d_gene: -; j_gene: TRBJ2-1; abundance: -; v_gene: TRBV29-1; CDR3aa: CSVHDHSYNEQFF; CDR3nt: TGCAGCGTTCACGACCACTCCTACAATGAGCAGTTCTTC
d_gene: -; j_gene: TRBJ1-1; abundance: -; v_gene: TRBV5-8; CDR3aa: CASSFGSTEAFF; CDR3nt: TGTGCCAGCAGCTTTGGCAGCACTGAAGCTTTCTTT
d_gene: TRBD2; j_gene: TRBJ2-7; abundance: once; v_gene: TRBV4-1; CDR3aa: CASSQDPTSGRTYEQYF; CDR3nt: TGCGCCAGCAGCCAAGACCCCACTAGCGGGAGGACCTACGAGCAGTACTTC
d_gene: -; j_gene: TRBJ2-7; abundance: -; v_gene: TRBV27; CDR3aa: CASSLGPPYEQYF; CDR3nt: TGTGCCAGCAGCTTGGGTCCCCCCTACGAGCAGTACTTC
d_gene: -; j_gene: TRBJ2-5; abundance: -; v_gene: TRBV30; CDR3aa: CAWRRGETQYF; CDR3nt: TGTGCCTGGAGGAGGGGAGAGACCCAGTACTTC
d_gene: TRBD2; j_gene: TRBJ2-2; abundance: -; v_gene: TRBV18; CDR3aa: CASSPLSGGNTGELFF; CDR3nt: TGTGCCAGCTCACCCCTTAGCGGGGGGAACACCGGGGAGCTGTTTTTT
d_gene: -; j_gene: TRBJ2-5; abundance: -; v_gene: TRBV20-1; CDR3aa: CSANSVETQYF; CDR3nt: TGCAGTGCGAATAGTGTCGAGACCCAGTACTTC
d_gene: TRBD2; j_gene: TRBJ2-7; abundance: -; v_gene: TRBV5-4; CDR3aa: CASSVGLAGLYEQYF; CDR3nt: TGTGCCAGCAGCGTGGGACTAGCGGGACTCTACGAGCAGTACTTC
d_gene: TRBD2; j_gene: TRBJ2-3; abundance: -; v_gene: TRBV28; CDR3aa: CASSPPLAVKSTDTQYF; CDR3nt: TGTGCCAGCAGCCCCCCACTAGCGGTTAAGAGCACAGATACGCAGTATTTT
d_gene: TRBD2; j_gene: TRBJ2-1; abundance: -; v_gene: TRBV5-1; CDR3aa: CASSSVRGGDFNEQFF; CDR3nt: TGCGCCAGCAGCTCGGTAAGGGGAGGGGATTTCAATGAGCAGTTCTTC
d_gene: TRBD1; j_gene: TRBJ2-5; abundance: -; v_gene: TRBV20-1; CDR3aa: CSARGTAAQYF; CDR3nt: TGCAGTGCAAGGGGGACAGCCGCCCAGTACTTC
d_gene: -; j_gene: TRBJ2-1; abundance: once; v_gene: TRBV5-1; CDR3aa: CASSLSVEQFF; CDR3nt: TGCGCCAGCAGCTTATCCGTCGAGCAGTTCTTC
d_gene: TRBD1; j_gene: TRBJ2-2; abundance: -; v_gene: TRBV29-1; CDR3aa: CSGGTGPGELFF; CDR3nt: TGCAGCGGGGGGACAGGGCCCGGGGAGCTGTTTTTT
d_gene: TRBD2; j_gene: TRBJ2-7; abundance: -; v_gene: TRBV19; CDR3aa: CASSTPGLAGGPSEQYF; CDR3nt: TGTGCCAGTAGTACCCCGGGACTAGCGGGAGGGCCGAGCGAGCAGTACTTC
d_gene: TRBD1; j_gene: TRBJ2-5; abundance: -; v_gene: TRBV28; CDR3aa: CASSLRQGKETQYF; CDR3nt: TGTGCCAGCAGTTTGCGACAGGGAAAAGAGACCCAGTACTTC
d_gene: -; j_gene: TRBJ2-3; abundance: -; v_gene: TRBV28; CDR3aa: CASSSRLHTQYF; CDR3nt: TGTGCCAGCAGTTCGAGACTACATACGCAGTATTTT
d_gene: -; j_gene: TRBJ2-7; abundance: -; v_gene: TRBV4-1; CDR3aa: CASSQVGYEQYF; CDR3nt: TGCGCCAGCAGCCAAGTTGGCTACGAGCAGTACTTC
d_gene: -; j_gene: TRBJ2-1; abundance: once; v_gene: TRBV5-1; CDR3aa: CASSLQGSSYNEQFF; CDR3nt: TGCGCCAGCAGCTTGCAGGGGAGCTCCTACAATGAGCAGTTCTTC
d_gene: -; j_gene: TRBJ1-3; abundance: -; v_gene: TRBV6-5; CDR3aa: CASNPSLGSGNTIYF; CDR3nt: TGTGCCAGCAACCCTAGCTTGGGCTCTGGAAACACCATATATTTT
d_gene: TRBD2; j_gene: TRBJ2-3; abundance: -; v_gene: TRBV15; CDR3aa: CATSGLAGDTQYF; CDR3nt: TGTGCCACCAGCGGTCTAGCGGGAGATACGCAGTATTTT
d_gene: -; j_gene: TRBJ2-7; abundance: -; v_gene: TRBV23-1; CDR3aa: CATQNNSGTSPYEQYF; CDR3nt: TGCGCCACGCAGAATAATTCCGGGACTTCCCCCTACGAGCAGTACTTC
d_gene: -; j_gene: TRBJ2-3; abundance: -; v_gene: TRBV7-9; CDR3aa: CASSRGLSTDTQYF; CDR3nt: TGTGCCAGCAGTAGGGGTCTTAGCACAGATACGCAGTATTTT
d_gene: -; j_gene: TRBJ2-7; abundance: -; v_gene: TRBV6-6; CDR3aa: CASSEGWLGYEQYF; CDR3nt: TGTGCCAGCTCTGAGGGCTGGCTGGGCTACGAGCAGTACTTC
d_gene: -; j_gene: TRBJ2-4; abundance: -; v_gene: TRBV7-2; CDR3aa: CASSSSGQRENIQYF; CDR3nt: TGTGCCAGCAGCTCTTCTGGACAGCGAGAGAACATTCAGTACTTC
d_gene: -; j_gene: TRBJ2-5; abundance: once; v_gene: TRBV9; CDR3aa: CASSVGGRQETQYF; CDR3nt: TGTGCCAGCAGCGTAGGAGGGCGGCAAGAGACCCAGTACTTC
d_gene: -; j_gene: TRBJ2-7; abundance: -; v_gene: TRBV15; CDR3aa: CATSRRNRDEQYF; CDR3nt: TGTGCCACCAGCAGACGAAACAGGGACGAGCAGTACTTC
d_gene: -; j_gene: TRBJ1-4; abundance: -; v_gene: TRBV7-2; CDR3aa: CASSFLSEKLFF; CDR3nt: TGTGCCAGCAGCTTCCTGTCTGAAAAACTGTTTTTT
d_gene: -; j_gene: TRBJ2-7; abundance: -; v_gene: TRBV6-6; CDR3aa: CASISNLWDVTYEQYF; CDR3nt: TGTGCCAGCATTTCTAATCTTTGGGACGTAACCTACGAGCAGTACTTC
d_gene: TRBD2; j_gene: TRBJ2-2; abundance: -; v_gene: TRBV9; CDR3aa: CASSVVSGRIPTGELFF; CDR3nt: TGTGCCAGCAGCGTAGTTAGCGGGAGGATCCCCACCGGGGAGCTGTTTTTT
d_gene: TRBD2; j_gene: TRBJ2-7; abundance: -; v_gene: TRBV5-8; CDR3aa: CASSPSGIYEQYF; CDR3nt: TGTGCCAGCAGCCCTAGCGGGATCTACGAGCAGTACTTC
d_gene: -; j_gene: TRBJ2-7; abundance: -; v_gene: TRBV14; CDR3aa: CASNGGRPSSYEQYF; CDR3nt: TGTGCCAGCAATGGGGGACGGCCAAGCTCCTACGAGCAGTACTTC
d_gene: -; j_gene: TRBJ1-1; abundance: few; v_gene: TRBV20-1; CDR3aa: CSAIQTVEAFF; CDR3nt: TGCAGTGCTATCCAGACGGTTGAAGCTTTCTTT
d_gene: TRBD1; j_gene: TRBJ1-1; abundance: -; v_gene: TRBV29-1; CDR3aa: CSVEGQGTPEAFF; CDR3nt: TGCAGCGTTGAGGGACAGGGCACCCCCGAAGCTTTCTTT
d_gene: TRBD1; j_gene: TRBJ1-2; abundance: -; v_gene: TRBV6-5; CDR3aa: CASSYSGQGGRYTF; CDR3nt: TGTGCCAGCAGTTACTCCGGACAGGGGGGCCGCTACACCTTC
d_gene: -; j_gene: TRBJ1-5; abundance: -; v_gene: TRBV19; CDR3aa: CASSIGQSNQPQHF; CDR3nt: TGTGCCAGTAGTATTGGGCAGAGCAATCAGCCCCAGCATTTT
d_gene: -; j_gene: TRBJ2-7; abundance: -; v_gene: TRBV21-1; CDR3aa: CASSKGSRLQYF; CDR3nt: TGTGCCAGCAGCAAGGGCAGCAGGTTGCAGTACTTC
d_gene: -; j_gene: TRBJ1-2; abundance: -; v_gene: TRBV28; CDR3aa: CASSLGVLRGYTF; CDR3nt: TGTGCCAGCAGTTTAGGGGTATTGAGGGGCTACACCTTC
d_gene: -; j_gene: TRBJ2-6; abundance: -; v_gene: TRBV18; CDR3aa: CASSSKSGDSGANVLTF; CDR3nt: TGTGCCAGCTCATCCAAATCGGGGGACTCTGGGGCCAACGTCCTGACTTTC
d_gene: -; j_gene: TRBJ2-7; abundance: -; v_gene: TRBV19; CDR3aa: CASRPEINRDGDYEQYF; CDR3nt: TGTGCCAGTAGGCCCGAAATCAACAGGGATGGCGACTACGAGCAGTACTTC
d_gene: -; j_gene: TRBJ1-5; abundance: once; v_gene: TRBV7-3; CDR3aa: CASSLAQPQHF; CDR3nt: TGTGCCAGCAGCCTGGCTCAGCCCCAGCATTTT
d_gene: -; j_gene: TRBJ2-6; abundance: -; v_gene: TRBV19; CDR3aa: CATRQSSGANVLTF; CDR3nt: TGTGCCACTAGACAGAGCTCTGGGGCCAACGTCCTGACTTTC
d_gene: -; j_gene: TRBJ2-6; abundance: -; v_gene: TRBV4-2; CDR3aa: CASSQDPGAGSGANVLTF; CDR3nt: TGTGCCAGCAGCCAAGATCCGGGGGCAGGGAGCGGGGCCAACGTCCTGACTTTC
d_gene: -; j_gene: TRBJ1-1; abundance: -; v_gene: TRBV28; CDR3aa: CASSRRMGSDTEAFF; CDR3nt: TGTGCCAGCAGTCGCCGTATGGGCTCGGACACTGAAGCTTTCTTT